Sequencing of this T cell receptor beta chain was carried out in a study of blood T cell repertoires in COVID-19. Overall study context: Samples of COVID-19 (acute and convalescent) were obtained from the United States, Italy and Spain. Nucleic acid was either cDNA or gDNA, and it came from T cells, B-cell-depleted T cells, or PBMCs.

This CDR3 is 16 amino acids long. Germline V lookup: CDR1 LNHDA, CDR2 SQIVND (reference sequence). V shed 6 bases and J shed 0 bases, with 15 bases lying between them. How the authors handled the data: Researchers report that nucleated cell counts were estimated from reference gene primer amplification. Measured with immunoSEQ multiplex PCR; TCRdb has only the in-frame clones, and not every one. The V and J calls and the clone size are those of that table, but D and trimming were determined from the DNA. Seen here are 150,000 to 200,000 clones, roughly 83% observed once, and the top ten hold roughly 14%.

This sequence joins TRBV19 and TRBJ1-3; tentatively, D is TRBD1 (5 bases). The sequence was obtained from a man in his late teens or twenties with active or convalescent COVID-19. Sequencing input: peripheral blood. CDR3 amino acids: CASRSAGGSSGNTIYF. As DNA, the CDR3 is TGTGCCAGTAGATCGGCGGGGGGGAGCTCTGGAAACACCATATATTTT.